This T cell receptor beta chain stems from a study of graft-versus-host responses after intestinal transplantation. Overall study context: Transplant recipients had multivisceral, liver-intestinal, or isolated intestinal grafts. Every recipient underwent anti-thymocyte globulin induction, then tacrolimus and steroids for 2 to 3 years.

Assay used: immunoSEQ multiplex PCR; TCRdb lists only in-frame clones, some missing. The sample shows around 15,000 clones, around three quarters of them seen only once. As regards this clone: Its antigen is not identified.

Tissue from the graft was processed to free its intraepithelial and lamina propria lymphocytes. The germline CDR1 and CDR2 sequences are SGHVS and FQNEAQ. The CDR3 sequence is 16 residues long. V was pared by 1 base and J by 3 bases, with 6 bases of the junction left unmatched. Points from the study as a whole: Among recipient marrow samples, GvH clones were found; some appeared first in ileum or blood. Subjects displaying graft-donor T cell macrochimerism possessed elevated graft-versus-host to host-versus-graft clonal ratios inside allografts.

Specimen: ileum tissue, collected 104 days after intestinal transplant. V gene TRBV7-8 combines with J gene TRBJ2-1; 7 bases are a match to TRBD2. The receptor's source is a human patient who received an intestinal transplant, so some T cells may come from the graft donor. This chain's CDR3 is CASSLEAGDLYNEQFF. CDR3 sequence (DNA): TGTGCCAGCAGCTTAGAGGCGGGAGACCTCTACAATGAGCAGTTCTTC.